This is a list of T cell receptor beta chains from one sample in a study of blood T cell repertoires in COVID-19. Profiling relied on immunoSEQ multiplex PCR, and the TCRdb table lists in-frame clones only, not all of them. The sample shows over 150,000 clones, roughly four fifths of them seen only once. The sample consisted of peripheral blood. The receptors stem from a woman between 50 and 59 years old with acute or convalescent COVID-19. Each CDR3 is given with its conserved first and last residue. Fields, in order: V gene, clone size, J gene, D gene, CDR3 DNA, CDR3 protein. A D gene is named only where the DNA matches it firmly. Clone size is given for some rows only: seen once, a few or many times, or a class if the clone is expanded.

v_call: TRBV5-4; clone_size: -; j_call: TRBJ1-3; d_call: TRBD1; cdr3_nt: TGTGCCAGCAGTGACAGGGGATCAGGAAACACCATATATTTT; cdr3_aa: CASSDRGSGNTIYF
v_call: TRBV28; clone_size: -; j_call: TRBJ1-1; d_call: -; cdr3_nt: TGTGCCAGCAGGCCCACCAGGGATCCGAACACTGAAGCTTTCTTT; cdr3_aa: CASRPTRDPNTEAFF
v_call: TRBV6-2/TRBV6-3; clone_size: -; j_call: TRBJ2-7; d_call: TRBD2; cdr3_nt: TGTGCCAGCAGTTACGAGCGGGGGGGCAGAGAGCAGTACTTC; cdr3_aa: CASSYERGGREQYF
v_call: TRBV9; clone_size: once; j_call: TRBJ2-6; d_call: TRBD1; cdr3_nt: TGTGCCAGCAGCGTAGGGGTGGACAGGGTCTCTGGGGCCAACGTCCTGACTTTC; cdr3_aa: CASSVGVDRVSGANVLTF
v_call: TRBV30; clone_size: -; j_call: TRBJ1-2; d_call: -; cdr3_nt: TGTGCCTGGAGTGTAAACGTTGGCGGCTACACCTTC; cdr3_aa: CAWSVNVGGYTF
v_call: TRBV4-1; clone_size: -; j_call: TRBJ1-4; d_call: -; cdr3_nt: TGCGCCAGCAGCCCCAGGGAAGCAGGGCGGAATAATGAAAAACTGTTTTTT; cdr3_aa: CASSPREAGRNNEKLFF
v_call: TRBV29-1; clone_size: -; j_call: TRBJ1-2; d_call: TRBD1; cdr3_nt: TGCAGCGTAGCCGGGACAGGAAGCGGCTACACCTTC; cdr3_aa: CSVAGTGSGYTF
v_call: TRBV5-1; clone_size: -; j_call: TRBJ2-4; d_call: TRBD2; cdr3_nt: TGCGCCAGCAGAGCGGGAGAGGGAAACATTCAGTACTTC; cdr3_aa: CASRAGEGNIQYF
v_call: TRBV7-6; clone_size: -; j_call: TRBJ1-4; d_call: -; cdr3_nt: TGTGCCAGCAGCCCATGGACCGGCGGGGTGTTGGATGAAAAACTGTTTTTT; cdr3_aa: CASSPWTGGVLDEKLFF
v_call: TRBV18; clone_size: -; j_call: TRBJ1-3; d_call: -; cdr3_nt: TGTGCCAGCTCTACGGCGGCTGGAAACACCATATATTTT; cdr3_aa: CASSTAAGNTIYF
v_call: TRBV6-5; clone_size: -; j_call: TRBJ1-1; d_call: -; cdr3_nt: TGTGCCAGCAGCTGGCTAGGGGGGGACACTGAAGCTTTCTTT; cdr3_aa: CASSWLGGDTEAFF
v_call: TRBV6-5; clone_size: -; j_call: TRBJ1-5; d_call: -; cdr3_nt: TGTGCCAGCAGGGGAGGGGCGAACAATCAGCCCCAGCATTTT; cdr3_aa: CASRGGANNQPQHF
v_call: TRBV19; clone_size: -; j_call: TRBJ1-2; d_call: -; cdr3_nt: TGTGCCATCAGAGACAGAGGTTATGGCTACACCTTC; cdr3_aa: CAIRDRGYGYTF
v_call: TRBV14; clone_size: -; j_call: TRBJ1-1; d_call: TRBD1; cdr3_nt: TGTGCCAGCAGCCACCCGGGACAGGAGAAAGCTTTCTTT; cdr3_aa: CASSHPGQEKAFF
v_call: TRBV28; clone_size: -; j_call: TRBJ2-6; d_call: -; cdr3_nt: TGTGCCAGCAGCCTAGGGGGGGGCTCCATCTCTGGGGCCAACGTCCTGACTTTC; cdr3_aa: CASSLGGGSISGANVLTF